This T cell receptor (beta chain) emerged from a study of T cell changes during pregnancy in multiple sclerosis. Germline V lookup: CDR1 LGHNA, CDR2 YSLEER. The CDR3 is 16 amino acids. V lost 4 bases, J lost 8 bases, and 5 bases stayed unmatched. Profiled with immunoSEQ multiplex PCR; TCRdb holds only in-frame clones, not every one. The top ten clones hold 7% of a sample with almost 20,000 clones, less than 90% of them seen once. This clone was seen a handful of times. The source is a female donor in good health, enrolled as a control in a pregnancy study. The genes are TRBV4-3 and TRBJ2-1, with TRBD2 matching 16 bases. The sequencing used CD8+ T cells from peripheral blood mononuclear cells, collected in the third trimester of pregnancy. The CDR3 bases are TGCGCCAGCAGCCCCGGGACTAGCGGGGGGGTCGATGAGCAGTTCTTC. Its translation is CASSPGTSGGVDEQFF.